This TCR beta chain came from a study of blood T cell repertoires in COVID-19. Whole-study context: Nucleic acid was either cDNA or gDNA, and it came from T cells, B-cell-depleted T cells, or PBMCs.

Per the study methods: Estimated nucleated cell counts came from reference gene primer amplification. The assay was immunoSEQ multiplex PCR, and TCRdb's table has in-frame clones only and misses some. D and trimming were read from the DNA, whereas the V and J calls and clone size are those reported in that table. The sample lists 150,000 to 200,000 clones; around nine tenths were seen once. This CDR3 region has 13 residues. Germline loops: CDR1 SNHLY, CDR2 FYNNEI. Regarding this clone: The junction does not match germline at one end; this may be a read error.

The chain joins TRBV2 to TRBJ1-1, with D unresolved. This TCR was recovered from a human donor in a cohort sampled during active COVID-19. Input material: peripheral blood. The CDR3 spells CASSEDLYTEAFF. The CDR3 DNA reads TGTGCCAGCAGCGAAGATCTTTACACTGAAGCTTTCTTT.